One and the same sample provided the 10 T cell receptor beta chains below, sequenced in a study of beta chain features in type 1 diabetes. Every bit of the isolated RNA underwent reverse transcription, so sequencing read expressed TCRB transcripts. Only in-frame clones appear in the TCRdb table, and some are missing; sequencing was by immunoSEQ multiplex PCR. The sample has more than 250,000 clones; roughly 22% are singletons. Broader study findings: Type 1 diabetes patients showed a moderate but significant shortening of TCRB CDR3s in all four CD4+ subsets.

Their specific antigens are unknown. The sample consisted of naive CD4+ T cells from blood. The receptors were sampled from a woman in her thirties or forties with type 1 diabetes.

This clone showed up just a few times. V and J are TRBV2 and TRBJ1-5, with D possibly being TRBD1 (5 bases). Trimming stripped 5 bases from V and 3 bases from J, with 11 bases between. CDR3 length: 14 residues. Looked up from germline, CDR1 is SNHLY and CDR2 is FYNNEI. For the CDR3, the DNA is TGTGCCAGCAGTACCGACAGCCCCAATCAGCCCCAGCATTTT. Translating gives CASSTDSPNQPQHF.

This clone was picked up a small number of times. V is TRBV30 and J is TRBJ2-5, with 10 bases aligning to TRBD1. The CDR3 contains 14 residues. Germline CDR1 is GTSNPN and CDR2 is SVGIG (reference sequence). J was trimmed by 5 bases and V by 7 bases; bases with no gene match: 10. The CDR3 protein is CAFNRDRGGETQYF. CDR3 coding DNA: TGTGCCTTTAACCGGGACAGGGGCGGGGAGACCCAGTACTTC.

The sample holds a few counts of this clone. The J gene is TRBJ2-3, the V gene TRBV9; D uncertain. The germline V and J ends were trimmed by 0 bases and 5 bases, with 7 bases remaining between them. CDR3 length: 13 amino acids. Per the germline V gene, CDR1 is SGDLS and CDR2 is YYNGEE. CDR3 residues: CASSVVIGDTQYF. The CDR3 DNA is TGTGCCAGCAGCGTAGTAATCGGAGATACGCAGTATTTT.

This clone was found a few times. This CDR3 is CAWSTGDTEAFF. CDR3 sequence (DNA): TGTGCCTGGAGTACGGGAGACACTGAAGCTTTCTTT. The rearrangement uses TRBV30 and TRBJ1-1; D ambiguous. Trimming stripped 2 bases from V and 3 bases from J, with 7 bases between. The CDR3 totals 12 residues. Germline-derived CDR1 and CDR2 are GTSNPN and SVGIG (reference sequence).

V is TRBV5-1 and J is TRBJ2-7, with 7 bases fitting TRBD2. Germline loops: CDR1 SGHRS, CDR2 YFSETQ. This CDR3 contains 15 residues. V lost 2 bases, J lost 3 bases, and 8 bases stayed unmatched. The CDR3: CASSFQSGTIYEQYF. Written as DNA, the CDR3 is TGCGCCAGCAGCTTCCAGAGCGGGACCATCTACGAGCAGTACTTC.

This clone has more than one count but fewer than ten. The chain has TRBV29-1 and TRBJ2-7; D is possibly TRBD1 (6 bases). CDR3 size: 12 residues. Trimming left V 5 bases short and J 3 bases short, with 11 bases between. Per the germline V gene, CDR1 is SQVTM and CDR2 is ANQGSEA. CDR3 DNA sequence: TGCAGCGTTTCGTCGGACAGCTACGAGCAGTACTTC. Its translation is CSVSSDSYEQYF.

This clone has a handful of counts. Here the CDR3 reads CAMSPGWGPATHNEQFF. The CDR3 DNA reads TGTGCCATGTCGCCCGGGTGGGGGCCTGCGACCCACAATGAGCAGTTCTTC. V usage is TRBV10-3 and J usage is TRBJ2-1, with D tentatively TRBD1 (6 bases). The CDR3 runs to 17 residues. V lost 9 bases and J 5 bases, leaving 26 bases between the germline ends. Germline V lookup: CDR1 ENHRY, CDR2 SYGVKD.

This clone was seen a few times. This chain uses TRBV5-6 with TRBJ1-1; TRBD1 agrees at 7 bases. V was clipped by 6 bases and J by 8 bases; unmatched bases: 13. The CDR3 has 14 residues. Germline CDR1 and CDR2: SGHDT and YYEEEE. The CDR3 region is CASTPAPTGYEAFF. The CDR3 coding sequence is TGTGCCAGCACCCCGGCCCCGACAGGGTACGAAGCTTTCTTT.

The CDR3 protein is CASALAGGVYNEQFF. The CDR3 DNA sequence: TGCGCCAGCGCCCTAGCGGGGGGGGTATACAATGAGCAGTTCTTC. The rearrangement uses TRBV5-1 and TRBJ2-1, with 12 nucleotides matching TRBD2. Germline CDR1 SGHRS, CDR2 YFSETQ. The CDR3 length is 15 residues. V trimming: 7 bases; J trimming: 4 bases; junction bases outside the gene matches: 6.

This sequence joins TRBV19 and TRBJ1-5; 8 bases line up with TRBD1. The germline V gene encodes CDR1 LNHDA and CDR2 SQIVND (reference sequence). V gave up 4 bases and J gave up 9 bases; unmatched junction bases: 8. This CDR3 has 14 amino acids. CDR3 coding DNA: TGTGCCAGTAGTACCGACAGGGGAGGAGGGCCCCAGCATTTT. Amino acids: CASSTDRGGGPQHF.